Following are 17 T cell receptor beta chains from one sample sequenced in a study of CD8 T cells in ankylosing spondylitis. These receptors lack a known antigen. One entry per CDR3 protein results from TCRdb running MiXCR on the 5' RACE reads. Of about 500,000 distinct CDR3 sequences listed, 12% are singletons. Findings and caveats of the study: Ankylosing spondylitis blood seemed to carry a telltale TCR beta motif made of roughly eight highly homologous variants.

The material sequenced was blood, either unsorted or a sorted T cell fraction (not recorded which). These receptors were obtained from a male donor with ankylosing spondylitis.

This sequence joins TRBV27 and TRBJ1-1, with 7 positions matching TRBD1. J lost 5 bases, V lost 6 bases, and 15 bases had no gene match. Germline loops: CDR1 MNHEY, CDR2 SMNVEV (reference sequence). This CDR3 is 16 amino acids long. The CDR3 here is CASRGGSGGLWTEAFF. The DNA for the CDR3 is TGTGCCAGCAGAGGGGGGTCAGGGGGGTTATGGACTGAAGCTTTCTTT.

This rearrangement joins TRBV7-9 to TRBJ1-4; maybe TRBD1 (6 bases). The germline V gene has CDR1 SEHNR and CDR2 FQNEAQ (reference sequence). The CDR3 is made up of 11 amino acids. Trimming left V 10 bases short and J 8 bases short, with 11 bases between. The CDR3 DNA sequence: TGTGCCACGCAGGGGTTCGAAAAACTGTTTTTT. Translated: CATQGFEKLFF.

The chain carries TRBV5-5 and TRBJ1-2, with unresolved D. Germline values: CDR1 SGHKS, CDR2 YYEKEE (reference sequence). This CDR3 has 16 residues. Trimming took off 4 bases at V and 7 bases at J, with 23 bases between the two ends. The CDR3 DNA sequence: TGTGCCAGCAGCCCCACCCCTAGGACGACCGCGTTTGGCTACACCTTC. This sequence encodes CASSPTPRTTAFGYTF.

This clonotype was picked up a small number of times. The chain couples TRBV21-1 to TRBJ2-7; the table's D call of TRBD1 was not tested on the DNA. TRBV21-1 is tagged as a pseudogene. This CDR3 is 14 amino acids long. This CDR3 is CASSKAGQLGEQYV. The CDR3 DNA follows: TGTGCCAGCAGCAAGGCCGGACAGCTTGGCGAGCAGTACGTC.

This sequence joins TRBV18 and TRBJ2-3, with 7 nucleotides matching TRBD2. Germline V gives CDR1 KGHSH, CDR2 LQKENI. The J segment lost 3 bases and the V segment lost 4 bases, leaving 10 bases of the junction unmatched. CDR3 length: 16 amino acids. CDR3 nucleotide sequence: TGTGCCAGCTCACAAATTGGCGGGAGTAAAACAGATACGCAGTATTTT. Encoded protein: CASSQIGGSKTDTQYF.

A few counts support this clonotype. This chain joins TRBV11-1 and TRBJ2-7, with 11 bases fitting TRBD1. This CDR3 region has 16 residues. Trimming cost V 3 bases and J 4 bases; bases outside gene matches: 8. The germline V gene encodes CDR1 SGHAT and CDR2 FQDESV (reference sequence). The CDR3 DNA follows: TGTGCCAGCAGCTTCGGACAGGGGGCAGGTGTGTACGAGCAGTACGTC. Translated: CASSFGQGAGVYEQYV.

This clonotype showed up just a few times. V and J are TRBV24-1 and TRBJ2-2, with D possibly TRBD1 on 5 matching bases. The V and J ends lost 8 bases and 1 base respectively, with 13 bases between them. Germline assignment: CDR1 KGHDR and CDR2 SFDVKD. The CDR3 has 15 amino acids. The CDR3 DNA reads TGTGCCACCAACAAGGGGTCAGAGAACACCGGGGAGCTGTTTTTT. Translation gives CATNKGSENTGELFF.

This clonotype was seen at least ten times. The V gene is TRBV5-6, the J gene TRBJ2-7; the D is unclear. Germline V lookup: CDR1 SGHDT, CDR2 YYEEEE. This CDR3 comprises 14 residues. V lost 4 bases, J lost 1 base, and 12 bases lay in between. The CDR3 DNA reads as TGTGCCAGCAGCCCTTACTCCTTATCCTACGAGCAGTACTTC. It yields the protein CASSPYSLSYEQYF.

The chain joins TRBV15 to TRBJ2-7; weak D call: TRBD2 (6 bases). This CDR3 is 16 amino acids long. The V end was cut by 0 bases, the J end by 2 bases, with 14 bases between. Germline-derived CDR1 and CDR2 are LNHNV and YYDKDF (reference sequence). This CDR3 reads CATSREYPGAAYEQYF. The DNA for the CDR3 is TGTGCCACCAGCAGAGAATACCCGGGAGCCGCCTACGAGCAGTACTTC.

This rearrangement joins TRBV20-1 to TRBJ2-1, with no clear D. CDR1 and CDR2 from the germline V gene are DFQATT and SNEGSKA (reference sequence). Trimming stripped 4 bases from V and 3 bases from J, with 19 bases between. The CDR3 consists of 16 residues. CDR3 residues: CSATPVTAGNYNEQFF. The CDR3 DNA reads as TGCAGTGCTACCCCGGTTACGGCCGGAAACTACAATGAGCAGTTCTTC.

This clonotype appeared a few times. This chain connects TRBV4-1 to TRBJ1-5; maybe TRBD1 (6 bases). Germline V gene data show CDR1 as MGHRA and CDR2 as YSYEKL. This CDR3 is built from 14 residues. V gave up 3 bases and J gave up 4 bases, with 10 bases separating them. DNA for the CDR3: TGCGCCAGCAGCCACGACCAGGGGAATCAGCCCCAGCATTTT. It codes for CASSHDQGNQPQHF.

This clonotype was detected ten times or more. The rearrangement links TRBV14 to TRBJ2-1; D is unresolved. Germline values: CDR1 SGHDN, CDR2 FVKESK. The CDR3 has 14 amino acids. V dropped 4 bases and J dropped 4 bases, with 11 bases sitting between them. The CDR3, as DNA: TGTGCCAGCAGCCTTACTACGGTGTACAATGAGCAGTTCTTC. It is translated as CASSLTTVYNEQFF.

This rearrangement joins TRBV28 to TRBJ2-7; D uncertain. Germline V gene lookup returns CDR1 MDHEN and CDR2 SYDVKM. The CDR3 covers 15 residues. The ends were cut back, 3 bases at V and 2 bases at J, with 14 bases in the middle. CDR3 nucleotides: TGTGCCAGCAGTTTCCCGGCCGGTCCTACCTACGAGCAGTACTTC. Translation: CASSFPAGPTYEQYF.

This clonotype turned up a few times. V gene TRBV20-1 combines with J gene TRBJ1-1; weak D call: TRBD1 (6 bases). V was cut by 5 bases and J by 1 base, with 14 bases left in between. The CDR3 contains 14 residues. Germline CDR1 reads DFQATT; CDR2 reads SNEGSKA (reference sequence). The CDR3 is CSAQRGAANTEAFF. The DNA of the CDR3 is TGCAGTGCTCAACGGGGGGCCGCGAACACTGAAGCTTTCTTT.

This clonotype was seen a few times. As DNA, the CDR3 is TGTGCCAGCAGCGTAGAGGGGGGAGAAGCTTTCTTT. Translation: CASSVEGGEAFF. V and J are TRBV9 and TRBJ1-1; perhaps TRBD1 as D (6 bases). The CDR3 spans 12 residues. The V end lost 0 bases, the J end lost 8 bases, and 8 bases lay between the germline ends. CDR1 and CDR2 from the germline V gene are SGDLS and YYNGEE.

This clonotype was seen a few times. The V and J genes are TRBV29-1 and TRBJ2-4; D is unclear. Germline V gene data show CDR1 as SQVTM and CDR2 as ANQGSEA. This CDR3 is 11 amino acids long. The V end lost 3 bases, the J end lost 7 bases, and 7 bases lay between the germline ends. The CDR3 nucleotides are TGCAGCGTTGAGGAGAGGAACATTCAGTACTTC. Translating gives CSVEERNIQYF.

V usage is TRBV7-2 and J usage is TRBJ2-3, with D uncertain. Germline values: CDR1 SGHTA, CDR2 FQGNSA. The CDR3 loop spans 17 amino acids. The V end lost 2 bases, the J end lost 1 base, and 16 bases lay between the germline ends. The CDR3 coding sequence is TGTGCCAGCAGCTTATCGGTTTGGCGGTCTGGCACAGATACGCAGTATTTT. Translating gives CASSLSVWRSGTDTQYF.